The sequence of this TCR beta chain was determined in a study of T cell changes during pregnancy in multiple sclerosis. CDR1 MGHRA and CDR2 YSYEKL come from the germline V gene. CDR3 length: 15 residues. Assay used: immunoSEQ multiplex PCR; TCRdb lists only in-frame clones, some missing. Of about 46,000 clones listed, 90% to 95% are singletons. The chain combines TRBV4-1 with TRBJ2-5, with 9 bases matching TRBD2. The DNA end is more similar to TRBJ2-7, so the J call may be wrong. The sequence came from a female donor with multiple sclerosis, enrolled in a pregnancy study. The source material was CD8+ T cells from peripheral blood mononuclear cells, sampled in the first trimester of pregnancy. Written as DNA, the CDR3 is TGCGCCAGCAGCCAAGCACTAGCGGGCTCCTACGAGCAGTACTTC. Translation: CASSQALAGSYEQYF.